The 19 T cell receptor beta chains given below trace back to one sample, sequenced in a study of human versus mouse CDR3 diversity and MHC coevolution. Data came from immunoSEQ multiplex PCR; TCRdb stores just in-frame clones and leaves some out. The sample holds approximately 81,000 clones; 93% are singletons and the top ten take 1.3% to 1.5%. The sequenced sample consisted of naive CD4+ T cells from blood. The subset here: CD45RO-negative CD62L-positive naive CD4 T cells. Source of these receptors: a person between 25 and 70 years old in good health.

The chain joins TRBV28 to TRBJ2-7; TRBD2 aligns across 7 bases. The V segment lost 6 bases and the J segment 4 bases; nucleotides outside the gene matches: 9. The CDR3 extends over 14 amino acids. Germline V gene sequence: CDR1 MDHEN, CDR2 SYDVKM. The CDR3 loop is CASSWGGREYEQYF. The CDR3 DNA reads as TGTGCCAGCAGCTGGGGGGGGAGGGAATACGAGCAGTACTTC.

V and J are TRBV5-1 and TRBJ2-7; 7 nucleotides align to TRBD1. The germline gives CDR1 SGHRS, CDR2 YFSETQ. This CDR3 has 13 amino acids. With V trimmed by 0 bases and J by 11 bases, 8 bases remained unmatched. CDR3 bases: TGCGCCAGCAGCTTGGAAGGTCAGGGGGTGAAGTACTTC. It codes for CASSLEGQGVKYF.

This clone was detected only a few times. This chain joins TRBV19 and TRBJ1-3; a possible D gene is TRBD1 (5 bases). In germline, CDR1 is LNHDA, CDR2 SQIVND (reference sequence). The V and J ends lost 9 bases and 0 bases respectively, with 12 bases between them. This CDR3 has 14 residues. Here the CDR3 reads CASIDSYSGNTIYF. As DNA, the CDR3 is TGTGCCAGCATCGACAGCTACTCTGGAAACACCATATATTTT. The variable domain in full, with the rest retrieved from reference TRBV19 and TRBJ1-3, is DGGITQSPKYLFRKEGQNVTLSCEQNLNHDAMYWYRQDPGQGLRLIYYSQIVNDFQKGDIAEGYSVSREKKESFPLTVTSAQKNPTAFYLCASIDSYSGNTIYFGEGSWLTVV.

V is TRBV2 and J is TRBJ2-7, with 9 bases identical to TRBD1. Unmatched junction bases numbered 10, after V lost 10 bases and J lost 6 bases. The germline gives CDR1 SNHLY, CDR2 FYNNEI. The CDR3 contains 13 residues. CDR3 sequence (DNA): TGTGCCATCACTCTCGGGACAGGGACCGAGCAGTACTTC. Residues: CAITLGTGTEQYF.

The chain employs TRBV19 and TRBJ2-2; the match to TRBD1 covers 8 bases. Germline V gene sequence: CDR1 LNHDA, CDR2 SQIVND (reference sequence). The CDR3 has 14 amino acids. Unmatched junction bases numbered 2, after V lost 7 bases and J lost 1 base. The CDR3 here is CASTDRVNTGELFF. In DNA, the CDR3 is TGTGCCAGTACGGACAGGGTGAACACCGGGGAGCTGTTTTTT.

J is TRBJ1-3 and V is TRBV18, with TRBD1 matching 12 bases. Germline values: CDR1 KGHSH, CDR2 LQKENI. This CDR3 spans 15 amino acids. Germline trimming cut 4 bases from V and 8 bases from J; bases unmatched to any gene: 6. The CDR3 is CASSRDRGLVDTIYF. The CDR3 DNA follows: TGTGCCAGCTCACGGGACAGGGGGCTGGTGGACACCATATATTTT.

The chain couples TRBV27 to TRBJ2-7; D is possibly TRBD1 (5 bases). CDR1 is MNHEY and CDR2 is SMNVEV in the germline V gene (reference sequence). The CDR3 sequence is 13 residues long. Between the trimmed V and J ends, which lost 7 bases and 4 bases, there was a span of 14 bases. CDR3 region: CASTRLGDYEQYF. The DNA of the CDR3 is TGTGCCAGCACCCGCCTAGGGGATTACGAGCAGTACTTC.

V is TRBV7-9 and J is TRBJ2-3; TRBD2 is a possible D gene (5 bases). Trimming shortened V by 5 bases and J by 4 bases, and 16 bases separated the two germline ends. Germline V lookup: CDR1 SEHNR, CDR2 FQNEAQ (reference sequence). The CDR3 is 15 amino acids. The CDR3 region is CASSRPSGSSDTQYF. CDR3 sequence (DNA): TGTGCCAGCAGCCGACCGTCGGGGAGTTCAGATACGCAGTATTTT.

In its sample, this clone was seen a few times. The genes are TRBV28 and TRBJ2-1; 10 bases match TRBD1. J gave up 7 bases and V 9 bases, and 3 bases lay outside the gene matches. This CDR3 is 12 amino acids long. The germline V gene has CDR1 MDHEN and CDR2 SYDVKM. The CDR3 DNA is TGTGCCAGTAGACAGGGGGCGAATGAGCAGTTCTTC. It translates to CASRQGANEQFF.

The chain couples TRBV19 to TRBJ2-7, with 9 bases lining up with TRBD2. With V trimmed by 8 bases and J by 3 bases, 11 bases remained unmatched. Germline values: CDR1 LNHDA, CDR2 SQIVND (reference sequence). The CDR3 has 15 amino acids. CDR3 protein: CASSRLRGGGYEQYF. The CDR3 DNA sequence: TGTGCCAGTTCACGCCTCCGCGGGGGGGGCTACGAGCAGTACTTC.

V gene TRBV7-2 combines with J gene TRBJ2-7; D might be TRBD2 (7 bases). From germline, CDR1 is SGHTA and CDR2 FQGNSA. The CDR3 covers 13 residues. Trimming removed 7 bases at V and 3 bases at J, with 13 bases between. The CDR3 protein is CASTRGGVYEQYF. CDR3 bases: TGTGCCAGCACCCGAGGGGGGGTCTACGAGCAGTACTTC.

This clone was seen only once. A junction boundary mismatches the germline segment, possibly from a read error. The V call is TRBV5-4, the J call TRBJ1-2, with 7 bases lining up with TRBD1. The germline V gene encodes CDR1 SGHNT and CDR2 YYREEE (reference sequence). The CDR3 sequence is 15 residues long. DNA of the CDR3: TGTGCCAGCAGCTTGGAGGGGGCGTCACGGTATGGCCACACCTTC. This gives the protein CASSLEGASRYGHTF.

The rearrangement joins TRBV19 to TRBJ1-1; the match to TRBD1 covers 11 bases. Per the germline V gene, CDR1 is LNHDA and CDR2 is SQIVND (reference sequence). Trimming removed 3 bases from V and 4 bases from J; junction bases left unmatched: 1. The CDR3 has 14 residues. The CDR3 DNA follows: TGTGCCAGTAGTATTGGGACAGGGGGCACTGAAGCTTTCTTT. It encodes CASSIGTGGTEAFF.

The rearrangement uses TRBV7-7 and TRBJ1-1; a weak D match, TRBD1 (5 bases). The V end lost 5 bases, the J end lost 4 bases, and 14 bases lay between the germline ends. The germline CDR1 and CDR2 sequences are SSHAT and FNYEAQ (reference sequence). This CDR3 spans 14 amino acids. This CDR3 is CASSPPGRPTEAFF. The CDR3 bases are TGTGCCAGCAGCCCCCCAGGGAGGCCCACTGAAGCTTTCTTT.

V usage is TRBV2 and J usage is TRBJ2-6; TRBD1 matches 7 bases. Germline V gene sequence: CDR1 SNHLY, CDR2 FYNNEI. Trimming at V came to 6 bases and at J to 4 bases, leaving 3 bases not matched to a gene. The CDR3 has 14 residues. CDR3: CASRTGSGANVLTF. The CDR3 DNA reads as TGTGCCAGCAGGACAGGGTCCGGGGCCAACGTCCTGACTTTC.

This chain links TRBV15 with TRBJ1-2; 8 positions match TRBD1. The CDR3 has 13 amino acids. Unmatched junction bases numbered 3, after V lost 3 bases and J lost 6 bases. Germline CDR1 reads LNHNV; CDR2 reads YYDKDF (reference sequence). DNA of the CDR3: TGTGCCACCAGCAGCGGACAGGGCGATGGCTACACCTTC. As protein: CATSSGQGDGYTF.

DNA of the CDR3: TGTGCCAGCAGCCCCCGTGGTAGCGAGCAGTACTTC. As protein: CASSPRGSEQYF. The V call is TRBV11-1, the J call TRBJ2-7, with D hard to call. The V gene lost 5 bases and the J gene lost 6 bases, with 11 bases spanning the gap. CDR3 size: 12 residues. The germline CDR1 and CDR2 sequences are SGHAT and FQDESV (reference sequence).

This clone has only a few counts. The CDR3 DNA reads TGTGCCAGCAGCTTAGACAGGGTAGGAGGCGAGCAGTACTTC. Its protein is CASSLDRVGGEQYF. The J gene is TRBJ2-7, the V gene TRBV7-2; TRBD1 is a possible D gene (6 bases). V was pared by 1 base and J by 6 bases, with 13 bases between. The CDR3 is 14 residues long. Germline CDR1 reads SGHTA; CDR2 reads FQGNSA.

The V and J genes are TRBV7-2 and TRBJ2-7, with D perhaps TRBD1 (5 bases). V was cut by 5 bases and J by 3 bases, with 17 bases left in between. This CDR3 is 15 amino acids long. The germline V gene encodes CDR1 SGHTA and CDR2 FQGNSA. CDR3 sequence: CASSQVGQTLYEQYF. CDR3 bases: TGTGCCAGCAGCCAGGTGGGGCAGACCCTCTACGAGCAGTACTTC.